The TCR beta chain under discussion was sequenced for a study of cytomegalovirus exposure and HLA in healthy donors. The CDR3 length is 13 residues. The V and J ends lost 4 bases and 0 bases respectively, with 9 bases between them. In germline, CDR1 is GTSNPN, CDR2 SVGIG (reference sequence). Amplification used 60 Vbeta primers and 13 Jbeta primers. TCRdb's copy holds only in-frame clones and misses some; the assay was immunoSEQ multiplex PCR. The sample shows almost 200,000 clones, roughly 85% of them seen only once. The sequencing input was PBMCs. The chain uses TRBV30 and TRBJ1-1; D unresolved. This clonotype originated in a woman aged 45 to 65 in good health and CMV-seronegative. DNA for the CDR3: TGTGCCTGGACTCGGACTGTGAACACTGAAGCTTTCTTT. It encodes CAWTRTVNTEAFF. The full variable domain, in which reference TRBV30 and TRBJ1-1 provide the parts outside the CDR3, is SQTIHQWPATLVQPVGSPLSLECTVEGTSNPNLYWYRQAAGRGLQLLFYSVGIGQISSEVPQNLSASRPQDRQFILSSKKLLLSDSGFYLCAWTRTVNTEAFFGQGTRLTVV.